This TCR beta chain was sequenced for a study of T cells after yellow fever vaccination. Study-wide points: Faster peaking, at day 5 versus 15, marked a secondary response that was weaker. Most primary-vaccination clones reappeared after the booster (96% CD4, about 87% CD8). Abundant clonotypes from the bulk population could get into FACS-sorted repertoires as contaminants.

The 5'RACE template-switching step produced TCR cDNA and added a universal primer site and UMIs. TCRdb used MiXCR to reprocess the 5' RACE reads, holding one entry per CDR3 protein. The table has hundreds of thousands of distinct CDR3 sequences, more than 9% seen once. Per the germline V gene, CDR1 is SGHTA and CDR2 is FQGNSA. This CDR3 spans 15 amino acids. J was trimmed by 3 bases and V by 5 bases; bases with no gene match: 7. In its sample, this clonotype was seen a few times. Antigen: not known. Sequencing was performed on PBMCs, taken on the day of the yellow fever booster vaccination. V gene TRBV7-2 combines with J gene TRBJ2-7; 10 nucleotides align to TRBD1. The sequence was collected from a young man who received the YFV17D yellow fever vaccine. Here the CDR3 DNA reads TGTGCCAGCAGCCAAAGTGGGACAGGGGTCTACGAGCAGTACTTC. This translates into CASSQSGTGVYEQYF.